A single sample is the source of the 28 T cell receptor beta chains below, sequenced in a study of cytomegalovirus exposure and HLA in healthy donors. Primers included in the PCR were 60 Vbeta and 13 Jbeta primers. Profiling relied on immunoSEQ multiplex PCR, and the TCRdb table lists in-frame clones only, not all of them. The repertoire holds about 120,000 clones, with 75% to 85% as singletons. The sequenced sample was PBMCs. These receptor sequences come from a man aged 25 to 45 in good health and CMV-seropositive.

Here the CDR3 DNA reads TGCGCCAGCAGCTCAGCGGCTTTGGGACTTACTTCCGCAGATACGCAGTATTTT. This codes for CASSSAALGLTSADTQYF. The rearrangement joins TRBV5-1 to TRBJ2-3; a possible D gene is TRBD2 (6 bases). With 3 bases removed from V and 4 bases from J, the gap between germline ends came to 24 bases. Per the germline V gene, CDR1 is SGHRS and CDR2 is YFSETQ. CDR3 length equals 18 residues.

The chain links TRBV9 to TRBJ2-5, with TRBD2 matching 8 bases. V lost 4 bases and J lost 4; bases outside the gene matches: 6. CDR1 and CDR2 from the germline V gene are SGDLS and YYNGEE. This CDR3 spans 14 amino acids. The CDR3 coding sequence is TGTGCCAGCAGCCCCCTCGGGACTAGAGAGACCCAGTACTTC. As protein: CASSPLGTRETQYF.

V and J are TRBV7-9 and TRBJ1-5, with D perhaps matching TRBD1 (5 bases). CDR1 is SEHNR, CDR2 FQNEAQ, per germline (reference sequence). The CDR3 has 13 residues. V lost 5 bases and J lost 2, with 7 bases in between. CDR3 nucleotides: TGTGCCAGCAGCCCACAGGGCAATCAGCCCCAGCATTTT. Protein: CASSPQGNQPQHF.

There are a few counts of this clone. V usage is TRBV6-6 and J usage is TRBJ1-4; no firm D call. The V and J ends lost 4 bases and 5 bases respectively, with 11 bases between them. CDR3 size: 14 residues. Germline V gene data show CDR1 as MNHNY and CDR2 as SVGAGI (reference sequence). CDR3 sequence (DNA): TGTGCCAGCAGTTCGGGGATCGAAAATGAAAAACTGTTTTTT. Its protein product is CASSSGIENEKLFF.

This rearrangement joins TRBV9 to TRBJ2-1, with unresolved D. V was clipped by 4 bases and J by 5 bases, with 16 bases between them. Germline values: CDR1 SGDLS, CDR2 YYNGEE. The CDR3 covers 15 residues. DNA of the CDR3: TGTGCCAGCAGCCCAGACGTGCGGCGCGACAATGAGCAGTTCTTC. It codes for CASSPDVRRDNEQFF.

Only a few counts were recorded for this clone. Additional DNA sequences in this sample encode the identical CDR3. The chain employs TRBV5-1 and TRBJ2-7, with 10 positions matching TRBD2. The length of the CDR3 is 13 residues. Trimming cost V 2 bases and J 5 bases; bases outside gene matches: 1. Germline loops: CDR1 SGHRS, CDR2 YFSETQ. The DNA for the CDR3 is TGCGCCAGCAGCTTAGCGGGGGGGAACGAGCAGTACTTC. This sequence encodes CASSLAGGNEQYF.

The chain joins TRBV7-3 to TRBJ2-2, with 8 bases that match TRBD2. After removal of 5 bases from V and 5 bases from J, the junction contained 7 bases not matched to a gene. CDR1 is SGHTA and CDR2 is FQGTGA in the germline V gene. The CDR3 is 15 amino acids. CDR3: CASSPGGAGTGELFF. The DNA for the CDR3 is TGTGCCAGCAGCCCCGGGGGGGCGGGGACCGGGGAGCTGTTTTTT.

This clone was observed a handful of times. The genes are TRBV7-2 and TRBJ2-1, with 11 positions matching TRBD2. CDR3 size: 18 residues. The J segment lost 7 bases and the V segment lost 8 bases, leaving 19 bases of the junction unmatched. Per the germline V gene, CDR1 is SGHTA and CDR2 is FQGNSA. CDR3 sequence: CASLKALAGGSKLNEQFF. In nucleotides, the CDR3 is TGTGCCAGCCTGAAGGCGCTAGCGGGGGGTTCCAAGTTGAATGAGCAGTTCTTC.

This clone was recorded a few times. The chain has TRBV2 and TRBJ1-6; D might be TRBD1 (6 bases). The length of the CDR3 is 13 residues. In germline, CDR1 is SNHLY, CDR2 FYNNEI. V lost 4 bases and J 10 bases, leaving 11 bases between the germline ends. The CDR3 DNA follows: TGTGCCAGCAGTGTCAGGGGTCGGTCACCCCTCCACTTT. Translating gives CASSVRGRSPLHF. Together with reference TRBV2 and TRBJ1-6, the CDR3 gives the full variable domain: EPEVTQTPSHQVTQMGQEVILRCVPISNHLYFYWYRQILGQKVEFLVSFYNNEISEKSEIFDDQFSVERPDGSNFTLKIRSTKLEDSAMYFCASSVRGRSPLHFGNGTRLTVT.

This clone was seen once. The V and J genes are TRBV6-1 and TRBJ1-2; the D gene is possibly TRBD1 (6 bases). CDR1 is MNHNS, CDR2 SASEGT, per germline. The V end lost 6 bases, the J end lost 8 bases, and 19 bases lay between the germline ends. The CDR3 sequence is 14 residues long. The CDR3 nucleotides read TGTGCCAGCAGGATAGACAGGCGGCAGGCAGGCTACACCTTC. This encodes CASRIDRRQAGYTF.

The chain couples TRBV7-3 to TRBJ2-1; D may be TRBD2 (6 bases). The CDR3 runs to 13 residues. Trimming cost V 4 bases and J 8 bases, with 12 bases left between them. The germline V gene has CDR1 SGHTA and CDR2 FQGTGA. Written as DNA, the CDR3 is TGTGCCAGCAGCTACGGGACTCCCCATGAGCAGTTCTTC. Amino acid sequence: CASSYGTPHEQFF.

The sample holds one count of this clone. V usage is TRBV5-1 and J usage is TRBJ2-3; D is possibly TRBD1 (5 bases). Germline V gene sequence: CDR1 SGHRS, CDR2 YFSETQ. Trimming shortened V by 5 bases and J by 4 bases, and 14 bases separated the two germline ends. The CDR3 has 14 residues. CDR3 amino acids: CASSGQGASDTQYF. The DNA of the CDR3 is TGCGCCAGCAGTGGGCAGGGTGCATCAGATACGCAGTATTTT.

This chain joins TRBV25-1 and TRBJ2-7, with D perhaps matching TRBD2 (6 bases). Germline V gives CDR1 MGHDK, CDR2 SYGVNS. The CDR3 loop spans 15 amino acids. The V end lost 6 bases, the J end lost 1 base, and 16 bases lay between the germline ends. CDR3 DNA sequence: TGTGCCAGCAGCTCTCTTGGGGCGGGATCCTACGAGCAGTACTTC. Translation: CASSSLGAGSYEQYF.

The chain combines TRBV5-4 with TRBJ2-2; D remains unclear. CDR3 length equals 12 residues. CDR1 and CDR2 from the germline V gene are SGHNT and YYREEE (reference sequence). The V end lost 3 bases, the J end lost 6 bases, and 6 bases lay between the germline ends. CDR3 nucleotides: TGTGCCAGCAGCTCCGGTTCCGGGGAGCTGTTTTTT. This encodes CASSSGSGELFF.

The V call is TRBV30, the J call TRBJ2-5; TRBD2 matches 7 bases. Trimming at V came to 2 bases and at J to 2 bases, leaving 2 bases not matched to a gene. Germline CDR1 GTSNPN, CDR2 SVGIG (reference sequence). This CDR3 has 13 residues. This CDR3 reads CAWSWGGQETQYF. The CDR3 nucleotides are TGTGCCTGGAGTTGGGGGGGACAAGAGACCCAGTACTTC.

The chain links TRBV5-5 to TRBJ1-2; D is ambiguous. Germline values: CDR1 SGHKS, CDR2 YYEKEE (reference sequence). The V end lost 3 bases, the J end lost 4 bases, and 16 bases lay between the germline ends. This CDR3 region has 15 residues. The CDR3, as DNA: TGTGCCAGCAGCTCTATCTTCGGTCTCGGCTATGGCTACACCTTC. The encoded protein is CASSSIFGLGYGYTF.

This clone was found once. The chain employs TRBV19 and TRBJ2-2; a weak D match, TRBD1 (6 bases). V dropped 4 bases and J dropped 1 base, with 7 bases sitting between them. The germline CDR1 and CDR2 sequences are LNHDA and SQIVND (reference sequence). The CDR3 is 14 residues long. The CDR3, as DNA: TGTGCCAGTAGTACGACAGGGAACACCGGGGAGCTGTTTTTT. Translating gives CASSTTGNTGELFF.

The chain joins TRBV4-3 to TRBJ1-4; D gene uncertain. The CDR3 spans 15 residues. Germline CDR1 reads LGHNA; CDR2 reads YSLEER. The V end was cut by 1 base, the J end by 8 bases, with 14 bases between. The CDR3 loop is CASSQGRSTIEKLFF. The CDR3 bases are TGCGCCAGCAGCCAAGGTCGGTCCACTATAGAAAAACTGTTTTTT.

This rearrangement joins TRBV5-1 to TRBJ2-4; D is possibly TRBD2 (5 bases). V was trimmed by 4 bases and J by 9 bases, leaving 14 bases between them. This CDR3 is built from 13 residues. Germline CDR1 SGHRS, CDR2 YFSETQ. CDR3 sequence reads: CASSPDGEGIQYF. The CDR3 DNA sequence: TGCGCCAGCAGCCCGGACGGAGAGGGCATTCAGTACTTC.

This rearrangement joins TRBV4-3 to TRBJ2-1, with TRBD2 identical over 11 bases. This CDR3 spans 17 amino acids. Germline-derived CDR1 and CDR2 are LGHNA and YSLEER. V dropped 3 bases and J dropped 2; count of bases not matched to a gene: 6. CDR3 sequence: CASSQISGRAAYNEQFF. CDR3 nucleotide sequence: TGCGCCAGCAGCCAGATTAGCGGGAGGGCCGCCTACAATGAGCAGTTCTTC.

The chain uses TRBV2 and TRBJ2-3; 11 bases line up with TRBD1. The trim removed 6 bases at V and 5 bases at J, leaving 1 base unmatched. The germline gives CDR1 SNHLY, CDR2 FYNNEI. This CDR3 contains 13 residues. CDR3 in DNA: TGTGCCAGCAGGGGGACAGGGGGAGATACGCAGTATTTT. This encodes CASRGTGGDTQYF.

The V and J genes are TRBV27 and TRBJ2-7; the match to TRBD1 covers 10 bases. V dropped 1 base and J dropped 2; count of bases not matched to a gene: 5. The CDR3 has 16 residues. CDR1 is MNHEY and CDR2 is SMNVEV in the germline V gene (reference sequence). CDR3: CASSLLAGQGTYEQYF. In nucleotides, the CDR3 is TGTGCCAGCAGTTTATTAGCGGGACAGGGGACCTACGAGCAGTACTTC.

V and J are TRBV4-1 and TRBJ2-3, with a weak D call TRBD2 (6 bases). Germline assignment: CDR1 MGHRA and CDR2 YSYEKL. Trimming removed 5 bases at V and 1 base at J, with 16 bases between. This CDR3 has 16 residues. CDR3 bases: TGCGCCAGCAGCTTACACAGCGGGCGAGGCACAGATACGCAGTATTTT. The encoded protein is CASSLHSGRGTDTQYF.

This clone appeared a single time. The chain joins TRBV19 to TRBJ2-3; D remains ambiguous. Germline V gene lookup returns CDR1 LNHDA and CDR2 SQIVND (reference sequence). V was pared by 4 bases and J by 5 bases, with 19 bases between. The CDR3 extends over 16 amino acids. DNA of the CDR3: TGTGCCAGTAGTACCTCCTACCGTTCCTCTGGAGATACGCAGTATTTT. It yields the protein CASSTSYRSSGDTQYF.

This chain joins TRBV6-5 and TRBJ2-3, with a tentative D call TRBD2 (5 bases). Germline CDR1 is MNHEY and CDR2 is SVGAGI. The CDR3 runs to 15 residues. V was pared by 2 bases and J by 1 base, with 10 bases between. CDR3 nucleotides: TGTGCCAGCAGTTACATGAGCGGAGGCACAGATACGCAGTATTTT. This encodes CASSYMSGGTDTQYF.

V gene TRBV11-2 combines with J gene TRBJ2-1; D might be TRBD2 (5 bases). The CDR3 totals 13 residues. CDR1 and CDR2 (germline): SGHAT, FQNNGV. V dropped 4 bases and J dropped 12 bases, with 16 bases sitting between them. CDR3 protein: CASSYGLVAGQFF. The DNA of the CDR3 is TGTGCCAGCAGCTACGGTCTAGTGGCGGGGCAGTTCTTC.

This chain connects TRBV28 to TRBJ2-1; 8 bases map to TRBD1. Looked up from germline, CDR1 is MDHEN and CDR2 is SYDVKM. The CDR3 consists of 14 residues. V was clipped by 8 bases and J by 5 bases; unmatched bases: 8. The CDR3 coding sequence is TGTGCCAGCTTGGACAGGGCTCTCAACAATGAGCAGTTCTTC. The encoded protein is CASLDRALNNEQFF.

J is TRBJ2-5 and V is TRBV18; 11 bases match TRBD2. The germline V gene has CDR1 KGHSH and CDR2 LQKENI. J lost 4 bases, V lost 5 bases, and 0 bases had no gene match. The CDR3 covers 13 residues. CDR3 loop: CASSGTSGETQYF. Written as DNA, the CDR3 is TGTGCCAGCTCAGGGACTAGCGGAGAGACCCAGTACTTC. The full variable domain, completed using reference TRBV18 and TRBJ2-5, is NAGVMQNPRHLVRRRGQEARLRCSPMKGHSHVYWYRQLPEEGLKFMVYLQKENIIDESGMPKERFSAEFPKEGPSILRIQQVVRGDSAAYFCASSGTSGETQYFGPGTRLLVL.